This T cell receptor beta chain was recovered during a study of blood T cell repertoires in COVID-19 (dated by TCRdb to about 2020). Study-level background: Samples from collaborators originated in the United States, Italy and Spain and spanned both the acute and convalescent phases of COVID-19. The prospective study material was composed of cDNA or gDNA derived from T cells, B-cell-depleted T cells, or PBMCs. The dataset comprised deeply sampled blood TCRbeta repertoires from subjects exposed to, actively infected with, or recovered from COVID-19. The repertoires were released in a freely available public database meant as a resource for research on the immune response to SARS-CoV-2. The samples were drawn from two sources: the first 160 participants of the ongoing ImmuneRACE study, and over 1,000 subjects contributed by 6 global collaborators. A de-identified subject ID, COVID-19 status, age in years and sex were almost always included in the sample metadata. Where available, HLA class I and class II types were taken from metadata supplied by the sample provider and were not determined by assay-based typing.

CDR1 and CDR2 are drawn from the germline V gene: SGHTA, FQGNSA. Inclusive of the bounding cysteine and phenylalanine, the CDR3 is 12 residues long. Only the CDR3 portion is preserved as DNA: 36 bases, with reading frame beginning at the first base. The junction carries 12 bases between V and J, which are trimmed by 0 bases and 15 bases respectively. Study-level results and caveats: Clinical and demographic metadata were provided uncurated, with the amount varying by source and participant.

Details on this clone: This clone's antigen is unknown. The sample holds no much larger clone one base away, and base qualities are not on file.

TCRbeta CDR3 regions were amplified from genomic DNA by means of the immunoSEQ Assay, a bias-controlled multiplex PCR. Turning to the authors' computational methods: The number of nucleated cells in each sample was estimated from the amplification of reference gene primers within the assay. To quantify the absolute abundance of each unique TCRbeta CDR3 rearrangement, sequence reads were collapsed and filtered. For each sample, productive Simpson clonality was calculated as the square root of Simpson's diversity index over productive rearrangements. TCRdb retrieved this table from immuneACCESS and kept in-frame rearrangements only. Not all clones are present; in checked studies, unresolved V genes account for under half, and no reason is known for the remainder. V, J and clone size are those of that table, while D and trimming were read from the DNA. The sample contains about 58,000 clones, roughly nine tenths of them found a single time. The ten largest clones capture 8% to 9% of the sample.

Collaborating institutions collected whole blood in K2EDTA tubes following their own protocols. For TCRbeta analysis, collaborators shipped samples as frozen whole blood, isolated PBMCs, or DNA extracted from either of those sample types. The sequence joins TRBV7-2 to TRBJ2-1, with the D gene not confidently named. Sequencing was performed on peripheral blood. The sequence was obtained from an older woman with active COVID-19. CDR3 loop: CASSLAASVGFF. The nucleotide sequence is TGTGCCAGCAGCTTAGCAGCGTCCGTAGGGTTCTTC.